Shown below are 20 T cell receptor beta chains from a single sample sequenced in a study of T cell repertoires in cytomegalovirus infection. Via MiXCR, TCRdb re-called the reads, giving one row per CDR3 protein. The sample yields roughly 220,000 distinct CDR3 sequences, 38% seen once. These receptors have no identified antigens. The material sequenced was CD8+ T cells from cultured PBMCs, taken from culture after CMV antigen stimulation. These receptors were taken from a human donor in good health (CMV status not recorded). Some clones in this sample may be carry-over from other donors' samples.

The chain is built from TRBV12-3 or TRBV12-4 and TRBJ1-1; 7 bases map to TRBD1. The CDR3 totals 13 residues. The V and J ends lost 6 bases and 7 bases, in that order; junction bases with no gene match: 8. The CDR3 bases are TGTGCCAGCAGGAAGGGGGCGGTTAGTGAAGCTTTCTTT. Its protein is CASRKGAVSEAFF.

The V gene is TRBV24-1, the J gene TRBJ1-2; D remains unclear. The CDR3 spans 11 residues. CDR1 and CDR2 from the germline V gene are KGHDR and SFDVKD. V lost 4 bases, J lost 7 bases, and 6 bases lay in between. The CDR3 bases are TGTGCCACCAGTGAGGGTTCTGGCTACACCTTC. Translated, it gives CATSEGSGYTF.

This chain links TRBV7-6 with TRBJ1-5; 7 nucleotides line up with TRBD1. This CDR3 spans 15 amino acids. V was pared by 5 bases and J by 0 bases, with 4 bases of the junction left unmatched. Germline values: CDR1 SGHVS, CDR2 FNYEAQ. The CDR3 DNA reads TGTGCCAGCAGCGGGACAGATGGTAGCAATCAGCCCCAGCATTTT. This codes for CASSGTDGSNQPQHF.

The rearrangement joins TRBV27 to TRBJ2-1, with 7 bases that match TRBD2. Looked up from germline, CDR1 is MNHEY and CDR2 is SMNVEV (reference sequence). The CDR3 has 15 residues. Trimming removed 2 bases from V and 6 bases from J; junction bases left unmatched: 7. CDR3 sequence: CASSLGGGFGNEQFF. In DNA form, the CDR3 reads TGTGCCAGCAGTTTAGGGGGGGGATTTGGCAATGAGCAGTTCTTC.

A few counts support this clonotype. The chain employs TRBV7-2 and TRBJ2-5; TRBD1 is a possible D gene (5 bases). The length of the CDR3 is 16 residues. Deletions cut 5 bases from V and 5 bases from J, with 21 bases between. Germline CDR1 SGHTA, CDR2 FQGNSA. This CDR3 is CASSPWGEGVGETQYF. CDR3 sequence (DNA): TGTGCCAGCAGCCCTTGGGGTGAAGGGGTGGGTGAGACCCAGTACTTC.

This chain links TRBV27 with TRBJ2-4; TRBD2 is a possible D gene (7 bases). Trimming left V 7 bases short and J 7 bases short, with 17 bases between. The CDR3 length is 14 residues. In germline, CDR1 is MNHEY, CDR2 SMNVEV (reference sequence). CDR3 DNA sequence: TGTGCCAGCAATAAGCTAGGGGGGGGGAACATTCAGTACTTC. It translates to CASNKLGGGNIQYF.

A few counts support this clonotype. The genes are TRBV6-1 and TRBJ2-1; D call uncertain. Germline V CDR1 and CDR2: MNHNS, SASEGT. CDR3 length equals 18 residues. V lost 0 bases to trimming and J lost 7 bases, with 22 bases between them. DNA of the CDR3: TGTGCCAGCAGTGAAGCGATTCAGGACGGATCCCCTTCTAATGAGCAGTTCTTC. The encoded protein is CASSEAIQDGSPSNEQFF.

The rearrangement joins TRBV7-8 to TRBJ1-2; D call uncertain. Germline V gives CDR1 SGHVS, CDR2 FQNEAQ. This CDR3 has 14 amino acids. V was cut by 0 bases and J by 0 bases, with 5 bases left in between. DNA for the CDR3: TGTGCCAGCAGCTTAGCGGACGCTAACTATGGCTACACCTTC. Protein product: CASSLADANYGYTF.

The chain combines TRBV12-3 or TRBV12-4 with TRBJ2-1; 7 bases align to TRBD1. J gave up 8 bases and V 3 bases, and 7 bases lay outside the gene matches. There are 14 residues in the CDR3. The CDR3 reads CASSFIRGQDEQFF. In DNA form, the CDR3 reads TGTGCCAGCAGTTTCATTAGGGGGCAAGATGAGCAGTTCTTC.

This clonotype was counted ten times or more. The V gene is TRBV18, the J gene TRBJ1-3; 8 bases are a match to TRBD1. Per the germline V gene, CDR1 is KGHSH and CDR2 is LQKENI. CDR3 size: 16 residues. V gave up 3 bases and J gave up 4 bases; unmatched junction bases: 8. DNA for the CDR3: TGTGCCAGCTCACCCACCCGGACAGGGCCCGGAAACACCATATATTTT. The encoded protein is CASSPTRTGPGNTIYF.

This clonotype turned up a few times. The chain links TRBV7-9 to TRBJ1-4; tentative D call: TRBD1 (5 bases). Germline-derived CDR1 and CDR2 are SEHNR and FQNEAQ (reference sequence). V shed 5 bases and J shed 0 bases, with 16 bases lying between them. This CDR3 region has 17 residues. The CDR3 region has the DNA TGTGCCAGCAGCGGACAAGGTACCAGACCAACTAATGAAAAACTGTTTTTT. Its protein product is CASSGQGTRPTNEKLFF. Supplemented by reference TRBV7-9 and TRBJ1-4, the full variable domain reads DTGVSQNPRHKITKRGQNVTFRCDPISEHNRLYWYRQTLGQGPEFLTYFQNEAQLEKSRLLSDRFSAERPKGSFSTLEIQRTEQGDSAMYLCASSGQGTRPTNEKLFFGSGTQLSVL.

This clonotype was counted only a few times. The chain joins TRBV5-1 to TRBJ2-3, with 12 nucleotides matching TRBD2. Trimming took 2 bases from V and 5 from J; bases not matched to a gene: 6. Germline loops: CDR1 SGHRS, CDR2 YFSETQ. The CDR3 contains 16 residues. CDR3 residues: CASSFRLAGAIDTQYF. DNA of the CDR3: TGCGCCAGCAGCTTCCGACTAGCGGGAGCTATAGATACGCAGTATTTT.

This chain links TRBV5-6 with TRBJ2-5, with D possibly TRBD2 on 5 matching bases. The CDR3 runs 15 residues. Per the germline V gene, CDR1 is SGHDT and CDR2 is YYEEEE. The V and J ends lost 4 bases and 7 bases respectively, with 20 bases between them. For the CDR3, the DNA is TGTGCCAGCAGCCAAGCATTGGAGTCCGGGATGACCCAGTACTTC. Translation gives CASSQALESGMTQYF.

The sample holds a few counts of this clonotype. The genes are TRBV7-6 and TRBJ1-2; 12 bases are shared with TRBD1. V shed 5 bases, J shed 8 bases, and the junction held 6 bases outside the gene matches. Germline V gene lookup returns CDR1 SGHVS and CDR2 FNYEAQ. This CDR3 has 14 residues. The chain's CDR3 is CASSPGTGGLGYTF. CDR3 nucleotide sequence: TGTGCCAGCAGCCCCGGGACAGGGGGCTTGGGCTACACCTTC.

This chain links TRBV19 with TRBJ2-5; 7 positions match TRBD1. The V and J ends lost 3 bases and 1 base, in that order; junction bases with no gene match: 5. The CDR3 is 15 residues long. The V gene's germline CDR1 is LNHDA and CDR2 SQIVND (reference sequence). The CDR3 nucleotides are TGTGCCAGTAGTATGGTAGGGGACAGCCAAGAGACCCAGTACTTC. It encodes CASSMVGDSQETQYF.

About this clonotype: Its ends do not fully match the called genes, so a read error is possible. This chain connects TRBV25-1 to TRBJ1-4, with TRBD1 as a possible D gene (6 bases). The CDR3 runs 17 residues. Germline values: CDR1 MGHDK, CDR2 SYGVNS. CDR3 bases: TGTGCCAGAAGTGAATTGGGACACCGTTCAACTAATGAAAAACTGTTTTTT. Amino acids: CARSELGHRSTNEKLFF. Together with reference TRBV25-1 and TRBJ1-4, the CDR3 gives the full variable domain: EADIYQTPRYLVIGTGKKITLECSQTMGHDKMYWYQQDPGMELHLIHYSYGVNSTEKGDLSSESTVSRIRTEHFPLTLESARPSHTSQYLCARSELGHRSTNEKLFFGSGTQLSVL.

This clonotype came up a few times. V gene TRBV11-3 combines with J gene TRBJ2-1; D assignment may be TRBD1 or TRBD2 (5 bases each). This CDR3 is 15 amino acids long. CDR1 is SGHNT, CDR2 YENEEA, per germline. V shed 1 base and J shed 7 bases, with 14 bases lying between them. CDR3 DNA: TGTGCCAGCAGCTTAGCCCGGGGAGAGGGGAATGAGCAGTTCTTC. Protein: CASSLARGEGNEQFF.

This chain links TRBV7-4 with TRBJ2-3; a weak D match, TRBD1 (5 bases). CDR1 is SGHVT and CDR2 is SQSDAQ in the germline V gene. V was pared by 6 bases and J by 2 bases, with 12 bases between. The CDR3 runs to 14 residues. CDR3 sequence: CASRDRFNTDTQYF. CDR3 nucleotide sequence: TGTGCCAGCAGAGACAGATTTAACACAGATACGCAGTATTTT. Filled out from reference TRBV7-4 and TRBJ2-3, the complete variable domain reads GAGVSQSPRYKVAKRGRDVALRCDSISGHVTLYWYRQTLGQGSEVLTYSQSDAQRDKSGRPSGRFSAERPERSVSTLKIQRTEQGDSAVYLCASRDRFNTDTQYFGPGTRLTVL.

V usage is TRBV7-9 and J usage is TRBJ1-1; no definite D call. Germline-derived CDR1 and CDR2 are SEHNR and FQNEAQ (reference sequence). V was cut by 5 bases and J by 0 bases, with 19 bases left in between. This CDR3 comprises 17 residues. This chain's CDR3 is CASSPPSGSRLNTEAFF. As DNA, the CDR3 is TGTGCCAGCAGCCCCCCCTCCGGGAGCCGACTGAACACTGAAGCTTTCTTT.

V gene TRBV28 combines with J gene TRBJ2-1; 8 bases agree with TRBD1. This CDR3 has 16 residues. J lost 4 bases, V lost 4 bases, and 9 bases had no gene match. Germline CDR1 MDHEN, CDR2 SYDVKM. DNA for the CDR3: TGTGCCAGCAGTTCCCTGGGACAGGTGGCATACAATGAGCAGTTCTTC. This codes for CASSSLGQVAYNEQFF.